This T cell receptor beta chain was sequenced during a study of response to subunit inactivated influenza vaccine. From the RT-PCR reads, TCRdb called clonotypes with MiXCR, one entry per CDR3 protein. In the table there are 500,000 to 750,000 distinct CDR3 sequences, 12% to 15% of which are singletons. J lost 3 bases, V lost 1 base, and 8 bases had no gene match. The CDR3 loop spans 16 amino acids. Points from the study as a whole: Researchers suggested that each seasonal influenza vaccination recruits few new T cells.

This clonotype was recorded a few times. What it binds is unknown. The source material was PBMCs from blood, sampled about 12 days after vaccination. This receptor was identified in a middle-aged man who received an inactivated influenza vaccine. V gene TRBV12-3 or TRBV12-4 combines with J gene TRBJ2-5; TRBD2 matches at 7 bases. The CDR3, as DNA: TGTGCCAGCAGTTTAGACAGGAGACTAGCCGAAGAGACCCAGTACTTC. Encoded protein: CASSLDRRLAEETQYF.